These 25 T cell receptor beta chains were all obtained from the same sample, sequenced in a study of coeliac disease. General observations from the study: Control samples showed higher TRB and TRG clonality than intraepithelial and lamina propria samples in active celiac disease.

No antigen has been identified for these receptors. Clones were sequenced by immunoSEQ multiplex PCR, and TCRdb holds only the in-frame ones, with some missing. Of about 3,000 clones listed, under 65% are singletons. The specimen was intraepithelial lymphocytes from the gut. These receptors were obtained from a middle-aged man with active celiac disease.

This rearrangement joins TRBV5-1 to TRBJ2-3; 7 bases map to TRBD1. This CDR3 has 15 residues. V gave up 4 bases and J gave up 2 bases; unmatched junction bases: 7. Germline loops: CDR1 SGHRS, CDR2 YFSETQ. The CDR3 bases are TGCGCCAGCAGCCCAGGACAGGTACCCACAGATACGCAGTATTTT. This gives the protein CASSPGQVPTDTQYF. Based on the CDR3 plus reference TRBV5-1 and TRBJ2-3, the full variable domain is KAGVTQTPRYLIKTRGQQVTLSCSPISGHRSVSWYQQTPGQGLQFLFEYFSETQRNKGNFPGRFSGRQFSNSRSEMNVSTLELGDSALYLCASSPGQVPTDTQYFGPGTRLTVL.

CDR3 nucleotide sequence: TGTGCCAGCAGCTTAGCTGGCGGGACCCAGGCGGGGGATACGCAGTATTTT. Its translation: CASSLAGGTQAGDTQYF. The chain combines TRBV7-8 with TRBJ2-3; a weak D match, TRBD2 (6 bases). Looked up from germline, CDR1 is SGHVS and CDR2 is FQNEAQ. CDR3 length: 17 residues. Trimming left V 0 bases short and J 6 bases short, with 19 bases between.

The gene calls are TRBV7-2 and TRBJ2-3, with 7 positions matching TRBD2. V shed 3 bases, J shed 9 bases, and the junction held 12 bases outside the gene matches. CDR1 and CDR2 (germline): SGHTA, FQGNSA. There are 15 residues in the CDR3. CDR3 DNA sequence: TGTGCCAGCAGCTTGAGGGGACTCGACGGGGGGACGCAGTATTTT. This encodes CASSLRGLDGGTQYF.

The chain carries TRBV5-1 and TRBJ2-1, with D possibly being TRBD2 (5 bases). Deletions cut 0 bases from V and 4 bases from J, with 14 bases between. Germline CDR1 SGHRS, CDR2 YFSETQ. This CDR3 contains 16 residues. In DNA form, the CDR3 reads TGCGCCAGCAGCTTGGCCACTTTTCCGGGATACAATGAGCAGTTCTTC. Translation: CASSLATFPGYNEQFF.

The chain joins TRBV15 to TRBJ1-4; D perhaps matches TRBD1 (6 bases). CDR1 and CDR2 (germline): LNHNV, YYDKDF (reference sequence). V was trimmed by 5 bases and J by 0 bases, leaving 13 bases between them. The CDR3 runs 16 residues. The CDR3 sequence: CATSGQGFPTNEKLFF. CDR3 DNA sequence: TGTGCCACCAGCGGGCAGGGGTTCCCAACTAATGAAAAACTGTTTTTT.

The chain couples TRBV19 to TRBJ1-2; D might be TRBD1 (5 bases). The V end lost 3 bases, the J end lost 1 base, and 9 bases lay between the germline ends. Germline V gene data show CDR1 as LNHDA and CDR2 as SQIVND (reference sequence). This CDR3 has 14 amino acids. The DNA of the CDR3 is TGTGCCAGTAGTATTGGGGGGTTTAACTATGGCTACACCTTC. It specifies CASSIGGFNYGYTF.

This clone was seen more than once but under ten times. The chain is built from TRBV27 and TRBJ1-5; 9 bases map to TRBD1. J lost 6 bases, V lost 0 bases, and 0 bases had no gene match. The CDR3 covers 14 residues. Germline CDR1 is MNHEY and CDR2 is SMNVEV (reference sequence). Here the CDR3 reads CASSLSTGGQPQHF. The CDR3 coding sequence is TGTGCCAGCAGTTTATCGACAGGGGGTCAGCCCCAGCATTTT.

The chain is built from TRBV5-6 and TRBJ1-1, with TRBD1 identical over 10 bases. The CDR3 loop spans 15 amino acids. The V gene end was trimmed by 2 bases and the J gene end by 4 bases; junction bases not matched to a gene: 5. Germline assignment: CDR1 SGHDT and CDR2 YYEEEE. The CDR3 spells CASSFTGTGATEAFF. The CDR3, as DNA: TGTGCCAGCAGCTTCACCGGGACAGGGGCCACTGAAGCTTTCTTT.

This clone was counted a few times. The chain carries TRBV6-5 and TRBJ2-2; D is uncertain. The CDR3 covers 11 residues. Germline CDR1 reads MNHEY; CDR2 reads SVGAGI. The V and J ends lost 8 bases and 6 bases respectively, with 7 bases between them. CDR3 nucleotides: TGTGCCAGCCCAGACTCCGGGGAGCTGTTTTTT. Translating it yields CASPDSGELFF.

The chain couples TRBV11-3 to TRBJ1-4; 7 bases are a match to TRBD1. The germline V gene has CDR1 SGHNT and CDR2 YENEEA. This CDR3 comprises 13 residues. V shed 5 bases and J 8 bases; nucleotides not matched to a gene: 5. CDR3 loop: CASSHGTAEKLFF. CDR3 nucleotide sequence: TGTGCCAGCAGCCACGGGACAGCAGAAAAACTGTTTTTT.

The chain links TRBV11-2 to TRBJ1-2; D perhaps matches TRBD1 (5 bases). The germline gives CDR1 SGHAT, CDR2 FQNNGV. Trimming stripped 5 bases from V and 2 bases from J, with 12 bases between. The CDR3 spans 14 residues. The CDR3 DNA follows: TGTGCCAGCAGCCCCGGGGGGGGGAACTATGGCTACACCTTC. This translates into CASSPGGGNYGYTF.

This clone came up a few times. The rearrangement joins TRBV9 to TRBJ2-3; 11 nucleotides align to TRBD1. Germline CDR1 is SGDLS and CDR2 is YYNGEE. The trim removed 3 bases at V and 6 bases at J, leaving 12 bases unmatched. The CDR3 length is 17 residues. The chain's CDR3 is CASSAPSGTGGFDTQYF. CDR3 DNA: TGTGCCAGCAGCGCTCCCTCCGGGACAGGGGGTTTCGATACGCAGTATTTT. The full variable domain, its missing parts supplied by reference TRBV9 and TRBJ2-3, is DSGVTQTPKHLITATGQRVTLRCSPRSGDLSVYWYQQSLDQGLQFLIQYYNGEERAKGNILERFSAQQFPDLHSELNLSSLELGDSALYFCASSAPSGTGGFDTQYFGPGTRLTVL.

The V and J genes are TRBV7-2 and TRBJ1-1, with TRBD1 as a possible D gene (5 bases). This CDR3 has 16 residues. Deletions cut 1 base from V and 4 bases from J, with 16 bases between. The germline V gene encodes CDR1 SGHTA and CDR2 FQGNSA. The CDR3 here is CASSLVRGGSGTEAFF. The CDR3 region has the DNA TGTGCCAGCAGCTTAGTACGGGGGGGATCCGGCACTGAAGCTTTCTTT.

This chain connects TRBV19 to TRBJ1-5; 7 positions agree with TRBD1. Trimming took 5 bases from V and 3 from J; bases not matched to a gene: 13. Germline-derived CDR1 and CDR2 are LNHDA and SQIVND (reference sequence). CDR3 length: 17 residues. The CDR3 spells CASSWGLDREINQPQHF. The CDR3 DNA is TGTGCCAGTAGTTGGGGTCTTGACAGGGAGATCAATCAGCCCCAGCATTTT.

The J gene is TRBJ2-7, the V gene TRBV30; 7 positions match TRBD2. This CDR3 comprises 12 residues. J was trimmed by 7 bases and V by 3 bases; bases with no gene match: 6. CDR1 is GTSNPN, CDR2 SVGIG, per germline (reference sequence). The CDR3 sequence is CAWRGEGREQYV. In DNA form, the CDR3 reads TGTGCCTGGAGGGGGGAGGGTCGAGAGCAGTACGTC.

The chain couples TRBV5-5 to TRBJ1-3, with no clear D. The V end lost 8 bases, the J end lost 11 bases, and 14 bases lay between the germline ends. CDR1 SGHKS and CDR2 YYEKEE come from the germline V gene (reference sequence). The CDR3 spans 11 residues. The CDR3 DNA reads TGTGCCAGAACCCCTAGCGGGCCCATATATTTT. It specifies CARTPSGPIYF.

This clone was counted only a few times. This chain connects TRBV18 to TRBJ2-4, with 7 bases matching TRBD2. The CDR3 contains 18 residues. Germline V gene data show CDR1 as KGHSH and CDR2 as LQKENI. J lost 3 bases, V lost 3 bases, and 14 bases had no gene match. Here the CDR3 reads CASSPREGHAVGKNIQYF. CDR3 bases: TGTGCCAGCTCACCGAGGGAGGGCCACGCGGTCGGCAAAAACATTCAGTACTTC.

This clone is large in the sample. The chain joins TRBV4-1 to TRBJ2-3, with 12 bases matching TRBD2. Germline V gene sequence: CDR1 MGHRA, CDR2 YSYEKL. V was pared by 1 base and J by 2 bases, with 4 bases of the junction left unmatched. CDR3 length: 17 amino acids. The CDR3 DNA follows: TGCGCCAGCAGCCAAGTGTCTAGCGGGAGGGCCACAGATACGCAGTATTTT. Residues: CASSQVSSGRATDTQYF.

This clone was observed a few times. The chain employs TRBV10-1 and TRBJ1-1, with D uncertain. V was shortened by 0 bases and J by 1 base, with 6 bases between the two germline ends. The CDR3 is 14 residues long. The germline V gene has CDR1 WNHNN and CDR2 SYGVQD (reference sequence). The CDR3 bases are TGCGCCAGCAGTGAGTCGACGGGGAACACTGAAGCTTTCTTT. Translating it yields CASSESTGNTEAFF.

The chain carries TRBV4-3 and TRBJ1-2, with TRBD1 identical over 9 bases. V was clipped by 2 bases and J by 6 bases; unmatched bases: 1. Looked up from germline, CDR1 is LGHNA and CDR2 is YSLEER. This CDR3 region has 13 residues. The CDR3 loop reads CASSQWTGDGYTF. CDR3 nucleotide sequence: TGCGCCAGCAGCCAATGGACAGGGGATGGCTACACCTTC.

Points on this clone: A much larger clone differs by one base, so this may be a read error. This rearrangement joins TRBV2 to TRBJ1-2; possibly TRBD1 for D (6 bases). V was cut by 9 bases and J by 0 bases, with 8 bases left in between. This CDR3 is built from 12 residues. Germline V CDR1 and CDR2: SNHLY, FYNNEI. The CDR3 DNA follows: TGTGCCAGAGAGGGGGCTAACTATGGCTACACCTTC. Translated: CAREGANYGYTF.

The chain couples TRBV4-3 to TRBJ2-3; possible D gene TRBD1, 6 bases. This CDR3 spans 17 amino acids. The germline V gene has CDR1 LGHNA and CDR2 YSLEER. V gave up 2 bases and J gave up 0 bases, with 15 bases separating them. This CDR3 is CASSQLGQSVSTDTQYF. DNA for the CDR3: TGCGCCAGCAGCCAACTTGGACAGTCGGTGAGCACAGATACGCAGTATTTT.

The CDR3 region is CASTGGDYSNQPQHF. CDR3 bases: TGTGCCAGCACCGGCGGTGACTATAGCAATCAGCCCCAGCATTTT. The chain recombines TRBV6-1 with TRBJ1-5, with no clear D. Looked up from germline, CDR1 is MNHNS and CDR2 is SASEGT. The V end was cut by 7 bases, the J end by 0 bases, with 13 bases between. This CDR3 has 15 amino acids.

The chain employs TRBV7-9 and TRBJ2-3; TRBD2 aligns across 8 bases. The V gene end was trimmed by 2 bases and the J gene end by 6 bases; junction bases not matched to a gene: 13. From germline, CDR1 is SEHNR and CDR2 FQNEAQ (reference sequence). The CDR3 extends over 17 amino acids. CDR3 loop: CASSLPSGRSQSDTQYF. In DNA form, the CDR3 reads TGTGCCAGCAGCTTACCAAGCGGGAGAAGTCAATCGGATACGCAGTATTTT.

The rearrangement links TRBV7-2 to TRBJ2-1; D call uncertain. V was trimmed by 2 bases and J by 9 bases, leaving 5 bases between them. Looked up from germline, CDR1 is SGHTA and CDR2 is FQGNSA. The CDR3 spans 11 residues. The CDR3 DNA reads TGTGCCAGCAGCTTAAATCTTGAGCAGTTCTTC. Protein sequence: CASSLNLEQFF.